The rows below give T cell receptor beta chains drawn from one sample of a study of response to subunit inactivated influenza vaccine. Each CDR3 protein gets one entry after TCRdb re-called the RT-PCR reads with MiXCR. The data show about 520,000 distinct CDR3 sequences, with about 7.2% seen just once and about an eighth held by the top ten. Material: PBMCs from blood, obtained approximately 25 months after vaccination. The receptors come from a man aged 50-75 years who received an inactivated influenza vaccine. Both conserved end residues are part of each CDR3. A D gene is named only where the DNA matches it firmly. The size of a clone is reported for some rows only, either as once, few or many, or as a class for expanded clones.

cdr3_nt: TGTGCCAGCAGTTCCGAACAGGAGACTCAAGAGACCCAGTACTTC; cdr3_aa: CASSSEQETQETQYF; clone_size: .; v_call: TRBV28; d_call: .; j_call: TRBJ2-5
cdr3_nt: TGCGCCAGCAGCCCAACGGGGGAATCCTACAATGAGCAGTTCTTC; cdr3_aa: CASSPTGESYNEQFF; clone_size: few; v_call: TRBV5-1; d_call: .; j_call: TRBJ2-1
cdr3_nt: TGCAGCGTAGGACGGGACAGATTACGATACGAGCAGTACTTC; cdr3_aa: CSVGRDRLRYEQYF; clone_size: many; v_call: TRBV29-1; d_call: TRBD1; j_call: TRBJ2-7
cdr3_nt: TGTGCCAGCAGCGCCTGGACAGCGGGAGACGGAGAGACCCAGTACTTC; cdr3_aa: CASSAWTAGDGETQYF; clone_size: few; v_call: TRBV2; d_call: TRBD2; j_call: TRBJ2-5
cdr3_nt: TGTGCCAGCTCACCACCAGGAGCGAGAGATACGCAGTATTTT; cdr3_aa: CASSPPGARDTQYF; clone_size: .; v_call: TRBV18; d_call: .; j_call: TRBJ2-3
cdr3_nt: TGTGCCACCAGCAAAAGGCCCGTTCGGCCCGACAGGGACTATGGCTACACCTTC; cdr3_aa: CATSKRPVRPDRDYGYTF; clone_size: .; v_call: TRBV15; d_call: TRBD1; j_call: TRBJ1-2
cdr3_nt: TGTGCCAGCTCACCACCCCCACTAGCGGGAGTTAATGAGCAGTTCTTC; cdr3_aa: CASSPPPLAGVNEQFF; clone_size: many; v_call: TRBV18; d_call: TRBD2; j_call: TRBJ2-1
cdr3_nt: TGTGCCAGCAGCTTGAGTGTAGGGAACCCCTACAATGAGCAGTTCTTC; cdr3_aa: CASSLSVGNPYNEQFF; clone_size: few; v_call: TRBV11-1; d_call: .; j_call: TRBJ2-1
cdr3_nt: TGTGCCAGCAATTATTCCGGGCAGAGCAACTATGGCTACACCTTC; cdr3_aa: CASNYSGQSNYGYTF; clone_size: .; v_call: TRBV6-5; d_call: .; j_call: TRBJ1-2
cdr3_nt: TGTGCCAGCGGGATGCAGGGGTTACCCCTCCACTTT; cdr3_aa: CASGMQGLPLHF; clone_size: many; v_call: TRBV7-2; d_call: .; j_call: TRBJ1-6
cdr3_nt: TGTGCCAGCAGTTACTCGGTAGCGGGGGTCTACGAGCAGTACTTC; cdr3_aa: CASSYSVAGVYEQYF; clone_size: .; v_call: TRBV6-5; d_call: TRBD2; j_call: TRBJ2-7
cdr3_nt: TGCAGCGTTGAAGGTGGGGGCAAAGGGTACAATGAGCAGTTCTTC; cdr3_aa: CSVEGGGKGYNEQFF; clone_size: .; v_call: TRBV29-1; d_call: .; j_call: TRBJ2-1
cdr3_nt: TGCAGCGTGGGAGGCGTGGACAAGGATGGCTACACCTTC; cdr3_aa: CSVGGVDKDGYTF; clone_size: few; v_call: TRBV29-1; d_call: .; j_call: TRBJ1-2